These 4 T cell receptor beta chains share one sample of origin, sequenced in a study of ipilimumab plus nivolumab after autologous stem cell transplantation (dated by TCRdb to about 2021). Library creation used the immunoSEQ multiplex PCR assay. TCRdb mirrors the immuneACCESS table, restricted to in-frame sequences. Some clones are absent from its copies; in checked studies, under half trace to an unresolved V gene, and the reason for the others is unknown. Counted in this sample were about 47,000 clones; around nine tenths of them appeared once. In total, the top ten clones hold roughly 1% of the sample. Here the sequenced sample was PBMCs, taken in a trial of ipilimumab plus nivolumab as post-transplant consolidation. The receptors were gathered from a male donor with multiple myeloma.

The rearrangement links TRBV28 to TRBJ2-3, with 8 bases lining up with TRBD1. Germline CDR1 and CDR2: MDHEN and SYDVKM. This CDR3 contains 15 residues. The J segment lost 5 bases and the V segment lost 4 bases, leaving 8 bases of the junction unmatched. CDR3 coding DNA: TGTGCCAGCAGTTCCCCCGGGACAGGTATAGATACGCAGTATTTT. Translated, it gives CASSSPGTGIDTQYF.

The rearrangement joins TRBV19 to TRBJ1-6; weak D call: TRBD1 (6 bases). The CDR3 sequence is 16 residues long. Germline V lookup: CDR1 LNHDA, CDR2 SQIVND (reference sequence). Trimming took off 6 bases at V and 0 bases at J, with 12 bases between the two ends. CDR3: CASRPGASSYNSPLHF. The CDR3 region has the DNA TGTGCCAGTAGGCCAGGGGCGAGCTCCTATAATTCACCCCTCCACTTT.

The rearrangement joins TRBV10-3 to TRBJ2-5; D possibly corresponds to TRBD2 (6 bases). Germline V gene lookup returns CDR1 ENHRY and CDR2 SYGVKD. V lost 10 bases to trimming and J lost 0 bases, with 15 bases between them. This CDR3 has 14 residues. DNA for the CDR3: TGTGCCACCCGACTAGAAAGAGACCAAGAGACCCAGTACTTC. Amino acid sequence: CATRLERDQETQYF.

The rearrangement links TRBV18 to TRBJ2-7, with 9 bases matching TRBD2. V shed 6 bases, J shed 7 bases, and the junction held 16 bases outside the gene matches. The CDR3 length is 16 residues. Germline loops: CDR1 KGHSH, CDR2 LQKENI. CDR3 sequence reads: CASSPPSAGGVGEQYF. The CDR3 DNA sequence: TGTGCCAGCTCCCCGCCGTCCGCGGGAGGGGTCGGGGAGCAGTACTTC.